The clone carrying this TCR beta chain came up a few times. The antigen remains unidentified. The authors ran a second PCR of roughly 7 to 11 cycles using a sample-barcoded 5' primer and a J-beta primer mix. A 12-random-nucleotide template-switch adaptor tagged each cDNA molecule. The study obtained at least 2.5 million CDR3-containing paired-end reads from every sample. MiXCR, applied by TCRdb to the 5' RACE reads, yields one record per CDR3 protein. The sample holds roughly 1,700,000 distinct CDR3 sequences, approximately 30% seen once. These data come from a study of blood T cells in healthy people across ages. Study-wide points: In older individuals, TCR beta diversity per million T cells was lower, falling roughly linearly with age.

The CDR3 is 12 residues long. Germline V gives CDR1 DFQATT, CDR2 SNEGSKA (reference sequence). V lost 4 bases, J lost 5 bases, and 12 bases lay in between. This sequence was found in a woman aged 25-40 years in good health. The rearrangement uses TRBV20-1 and TRBJ2-7, with a possible D match to TRBD2 (5 bases). Sequenced material: blood. CDR3 residues: CSATAEGDEQYF. The CDR3 DNA is TGCAGTGCTACGGCTGAGGGCGACGAGCAGTACTTC.